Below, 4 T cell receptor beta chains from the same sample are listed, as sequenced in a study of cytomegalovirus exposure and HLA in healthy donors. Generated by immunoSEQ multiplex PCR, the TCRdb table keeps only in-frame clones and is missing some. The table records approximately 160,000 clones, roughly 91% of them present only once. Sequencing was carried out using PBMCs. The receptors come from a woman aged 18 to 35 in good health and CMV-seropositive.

CDR3 coding DNA: TGCGCCAGCAGCTTGGAAGGACAGAGATACGAGCAGTACTTC. This gives the protein CASSLEGQRYEQYF. The rearrangement joins TRBV5-1 to TRBJ2-7, with a weak D call TRBD1 (6 bases). The CDR3 is made up of 14 amino acids. Germline CDR1 reads SGHRS; CDR2 reads YFSETQ. Deletions cut 0 bases from V and 4 bases from J, with 11 bases between.

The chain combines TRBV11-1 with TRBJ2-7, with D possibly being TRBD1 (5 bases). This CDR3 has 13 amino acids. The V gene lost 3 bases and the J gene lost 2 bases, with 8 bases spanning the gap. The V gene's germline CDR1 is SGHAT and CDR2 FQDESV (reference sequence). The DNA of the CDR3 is TGTGCCAGCAGCTTGGGGCAGACCTACGAGCAGTACTTC. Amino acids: CASSLGQTYEQYF.

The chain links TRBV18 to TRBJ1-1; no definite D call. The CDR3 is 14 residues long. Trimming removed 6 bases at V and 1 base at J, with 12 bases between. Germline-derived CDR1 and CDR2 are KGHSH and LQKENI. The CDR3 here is CASSTRAENTEAFF. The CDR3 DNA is TGTGCCAGCTCGACCAGAGCGGAGAACACTGAAGCTTTCTTT.

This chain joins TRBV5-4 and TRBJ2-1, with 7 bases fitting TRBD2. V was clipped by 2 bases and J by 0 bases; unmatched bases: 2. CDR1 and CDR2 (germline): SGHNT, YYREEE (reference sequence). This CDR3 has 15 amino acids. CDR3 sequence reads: CASSFGRSSYNEQFF. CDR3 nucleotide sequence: TGTGCCAGCAGCTTCGGGAGGAGCTCCTACAATGAGCAGTTCTTC.